One sample yielded the 15 T cell receptor beta chains listed below, sequenced in a study of blood T cell repertoires in COVID-19. Profiling relied on immunoSEQ multiplex PCR, and the TCRdb table lists in-frame clones only, not all of them. This sample has more than 200,000 clones, with 70% to 90% found just once. Sequencing used peripheral blood. The receptors originated from a man younger than 45 with active or convalescent COVID-19.

The rearrangement joins TRBV2 to TRBJ2-5, with TRBD2 matching over 14 bases. With 9 bases clipped from V and 4 bases from J, the junction kept 7 bases outside the gene matches. This CDR3 has 15 amino acids. The germline V gene encodes CDR1 SNHLY and CDR2 FYNNEI. The CDR3 DNA sequence: TGTGCCAGTTCGACTAGCGGGGGGGAAACAGAGACCCAGTACTTC. As protein: CASSTSGGETETQYF.

The chain links TRBV6-1 to TRBJ2-7; 11 nucleotides line up with TRBD1. Germline V CDR1 and CDR2: MNHNS, SASEGT. The CDR3 spans 18 residues. V was clipped by 0 bases and J by 7 bases; unmatched bases: 14. The CDR3 DNA reads TGTGCCAGCAGTGAAGCCCGGTGGGGGGGACAGGGGGATCGGGAGCAGTACTTC. Translation gives CASSEARWGGQGDREQYF.

The chain carries TRBV5-5 and TRBJ1-4; no firm D call. CDR1 SGHKS and CDR2 YYEKEE come from the germline V gene (reference sequence). This CDR3 region has 14 residues. The V end was cut by 2 bases, the J end by 4 bases, with 9 bases between. This CDR3 is CASSFIRNNEKLFF. In nucleotides, the CDR3 is TGTGCCAGCAGCTTTATCAGAAATAATGAAAAACTGTTTTTT.

A note on this clone: This sample includes further DNA sequences coding for the same CDR3. This sequence joins TRBV18 and TRBJ1-1; tentatively, D is TRBD1 (5 bases). V was shortened by 3 bases and J by 5 bases, with 10 bases between the two germline ends. This CDR3 region has 13 residues. Germline-derived CDR1 and CDR2 are KGHSH and LQKENI. CDR3 protein: CASSPSGGTEAFF. In DNA form, the CDR3 reads TGTGCCAGCTCACCCAGCGGGGGGACTGAAGCTTTCTTT.

The chain couples TRBV18 to TRBJ2-5, with 8 positions matching TRBD2. The CDR3 spans 14 residues. CDR1 and CDR2 from the germline V gene are KGHSH and LQKENI. J was trimmed by 5 bases and V by 3 bases; bases with no gene match: 5. CDR3 DNA: TGTGCCAGCTCACCTCCCACGGGAGGGGAGACCCAGTACTTC. This codes for CASSPPTGGETQYF.

The CDR3 nucleotides are TGTGCCAGCAGCTTGGGGACAGGGGATTCACCCCTCCACTTT. This translates into CASSLGTGDSPLHF. The gene calls are TRBV5-5 and TRBJ1-6, with TRBD1 matching over 9 bases. The CDR3 is 14 amino acids. CDR1 and CDR2 (germline): SGHKS, YYEKEE (reference sequence). V gave up 0 bases and J gave up 8 bases; unmatched junction bases: 0.

The rearrangement links TRBV7-6 to TRBJ2-5, with 10 bases fitting TRBD2. This CDR3 contains 18 residues. Germline V lookup: CDR1 SGHVS, CDR2 FNYEAQ. The junction had 12 bases not matched to a gene; V was cut back by 5 bases and J by 0 bases. The CDR3 DNA reads as TGTGCCAGCAGCGAAACTAGGACTAGCGGAGGACACCAAGAGACCCAGTACTTC. The encoded protein is CASSETRTSGGHQETQYF.

The chain combines TRBV20-1 with TRBJ1-2, with TRBD1 matching 9 bases. Germline V gene sequence: CDR1 DFQATT, CDR2 SNEGSKA (reference sequence). The CDR3 has 13 residues. V gave up 3 bases and J gave up 6 bases; unmatched junction bases: 5. This chain's CDR3 is CSASAWDRDGYTF. In DNA form, the CDR3 reads TGCAGTGCTAGTGCTTGGGACAGGGATGGCTACACCTTC.

The chain combines TRBV19 with TRBJ2-1; TRBD2 matches 11 bases. Germline V gene sequence: CDR1 LNHDA, CDR2 SQIVND (reference sequence). The CDR3 runs 15 residues. After removal of 2 bases from V and 10 bases from J, the junction contained 7 bases not matched to a gene. The CDR3 bases are TGTGCCAGTAGTATAACTAGCGGGGGCCCAGGGGAGCAGTTCTTC. Its translation is CASSITSGGPGEQFF.

This clone has just one count. The sample carries other DNA sequences with the same CDR3. The chain uses TRBV11-2 and TRBJ2-7; TRBD2 aligns across 8 bases. The V and J ends lost 1 base and 1 base, in that order; junction bases with no gene match: 3. The CDR3 runs to 15 residues. Germline loops: CDR1 SGHAT, CDR2 FQNNGV. CDR3 region: CASSLGLASSYEQYF. CDR3 nucleotides: TGTGCCAGCAGCTTAGGACTAGCGTCTTCCTACGAGCAGTACTTC.

The rearrangement links TRBV6-5 to TRBJ2-2; TRBD1 agrees at 8 bases. With 7 bases clipped from V and 2 bases from J, the junction kept 6 bases outside the gene matches. The CDR3 has 15 amino acids. Germline V CDR1 and CDR2: MNHEY, SVGAGI. CDR3 coding DNA: TGTGCCAGCAATCCCGGGACAGGAAACACCGGGGAGCTGTTTTTT. Translating gives CASNPGTGNTGELFF.

The CDR3 coding sequence is TGCGCCAGCAGCTTAAACGGGGTCTTGACTAATGAAAAACTGTTTTTT. Translating gives CASSLNGVLTNEKLFF. V usage is TRBV5-1 and J usage is TRBJ1-4, with D unresolved. Trimming cost V 2 bases and J 2 bases, with 13 bases left between them. Germline values: CDR1 SGHRS, CDR2 YFSETQ. The CDR3 is 16 amino acids.

V and J are TRBV12-5 and TRBJ2-4, with 8 bases fitting TRBD1. This CDR3 has 18 amino acids. The V and J ends lost 0 bases and 3 bases, in that order; junction bases with no gene match: 10. Germline CDR1 is LGHNT and CDR2 is FRNRAP. CDR3 DNA sequence: TGTGCTAGTGGTTTGGTATTGGACAGGGTACATGGCAAAAACATTCAGTACTTC. Translation gives CASGLVLDRVHGKNIQYF.

The J gene is TRBJ2-1, the V gene TRBV5-6; 10 bases match TRBD2. With 4 bases clipped from V and 9 bases from J, the junction kept 19 bases outside the gene matches. Germline CDR1 and CDR2: SGHDT and YYEEEE. CDR3 length: 18 residues. This chain's CDR3 is CASSRYPRLAGSWGEQFF. In DNA form, the CDR3 reads TGTGCCAGCAGCCGCTACCCCAGACTAGCGGGCAGTTGGGGTGAGCAGTTCTTC.

The chain recombines TRBV27 with TRBJ2-3; the match to TRBD2 covers 11 bases. J lost 3 bases, V lost 3 bases, and 11 bases had no gene match. Germline V CDR1 and CDR2: MNHEY, SMNVEV (reference sequence). CDR3 length: 18 amino acids. The CDR3 here is CASSFSAVLAGETDTQYF. CDR3 nucleotides: TGTGCCAGCAGTTTTTCCGCCGTACTAGCGGGGGAGACAGATACGCAGTATTTT.